The 10 T cell receptor beta chains listed next were all sequenced from one sample in a study of blood T cell repertoires in COVID-19. The table came from immunoSEQ multiplex PCR; TCRdb's copy has only in-frame clones and leaves some out. This sample has just over 300,000 clones, with about 89% found just once. Sequenced: PBMCs or T cells enriched from blood (not recorded which). Every receptor here comes from a woman aged 35 to 49 who had recovered from COVID-19.

This chain links TRBV28 with TRBJ1-4, with TRBD1 as a possible D gene (6 bases). The CDR3 loop spans 13 amino acids. Germline V gene sequence: CDR1 MDHEN, CDR2 SYDVKM. V shed 5 bases and J shed 11 bases, with 15 bases lying between them. The CDR3 here is CASSASGGAKLFF. The CDR3 DNA sequence: TGTGCCAGCAGTGCTTCGGGGGGCGCGAAACTGTTTTTT.

The CDR3 DNA follows: TGCAGTGCTAGTGTGCCGGGACAGGGACGAGGCTACACCTTC. Encoded protein: CSASVPGQGRGYTF. This rearrangement joins TRBV20-1 to TRBJ1-2; TRBD1 agrees at 9 bases. The V gene end was trimmed by 3 bases and the J gene end by 8 bases; junction bases not matched to a gene: 10. Germline values: CDR1 DFQATT, CDR2 SNEGSKA (reference sequence). The CDR3 is 14 amino acids.

V and J are TRBV19 and TRBJ2-5, with 10 nucleotides matching TRBD1. CDR1 LNHDA and CDR2 SQIVND come from the germline V gene (reference sequence). CDR3 length: 15 amino acids. The junction had 1 base not matched to a gene; V was cut back by 1 base and J by 2 bases. The CDR3, as DNA: TGTGCCAGTAGTATAGGACAGGGGGCGCAAGAGACCCAGTACTTC. Translated: CASSIGQGAQETQYF.

The chain links TRBV9 to TRBJ2-1, with 10 bases that match TRBD2. Germline-derived CDR1 and CDR2 are SGDLS and YYNGEE. After removal of 4 bases from V and 4 bases from J, the junction contained 8 bases not matched to a gene. This CDR3 comprises 16 residues. The CDR3 nucleotides are TGTGCCAGCAGCCGTAGGGCTAGCGGGAGATACAATGAGCAGTTCTTC. Its protein is CASSRRASGRYNEQFF.

This chain connects TRBV11-3 to TRBJ2-5, with D perhaps matching TRBD2 (5 bases). There are 11 residues in the CDR3. Trimming took 4 bases from V and 9 from J, leaving 9 bases between them. Germline V lookup: CDR1 SGHNT, CDR2 YENEEA. The CDR3 is CASSSERAQYF. In nucleotides, the CDR3 is TGTGCCAGCAGCTCGGAGAGGGCCCAGTACTTC.

V is TRBV9 and J is TRBJ1-3, with TRBD1 as a possible D gene (5 bases). Trimming shortened V by 3 bases and J by 0 bases, and 13 bases separated the two germline ends. Germline V lookup: CDR1 SGDLS, CDR2 YYNGEE. The CDR3 consists of 16 residues. In DNA form, the CDR3 reads TGTGCCAGCAGCGGTCGACAGTTTACCTCTGGAAACACCATATATTTT. Translation: CASSGRQFTSGNTIYF.

The V and J genes are TRBV10-3 and TRBJ2-5; 13 bases map to TRBD2. Germline assignment: CDR1 ENHRY and CDR2 SYGVKD. The CDR3 runs 16 residues. V trimming: 6 bases; J trimming: 2 bases; junction bases outside the gene matches: 6. The CDR3 reads CAIRDTSGGGQETQYF. The CDR3 nucleotides are TGTGCCATCAGGGACACTAGCGGGGGGGGGCAAGAGACCCAGTACTTC.

V usage is TRBV12-5 and J usage is TRBJ2-1; D gene ambiguous. Trimming cost V 1 base and J 0 bases, with 7 bases left between them. The CDR3 runs 15 residues. Per germline, CDR1 LGHNT and CDR2 FRNRAP. For the CDR3, the DNA is TGTGCTAGTGGTTTGGCCCCCTACTCCTACAATGAGCAGTTCTTC. Its protein is CASGLAPYSYNEQFF.

V is TRBV12-5 and J is TRBJ2-7, with 9 positions matching TRBD1. The germline V gene encodes CDR1 LGHNT and CDR2 FRNRAP. V lost 1 base to trimming and J lost 2 bases; unmatched junction nucleotides: 9. CDR3 length: 17 residues. CDR3 nucleotides: TGTGCTAGTGGTTTGGCGGACGGAAGGACAGGGGCCTACGAGCAGTACTTC. As protein: CASGLADGRTGAYEQYF.

The chain couples TRBV15 to TRBJ2-1; 8 positions agree with TRBD2. V lost 4 bases, J lost 2 bases, and 1 base stayed unmatched. The CDR3 extends over 14 amino acids. Germline CDR1 and CDR2: LNHNV and YYDKDF (reference sequence). The CDR3: CATSKGLAYNEQFF. CDR3 nucleotide sequence: TGTGCCACCAGCAAGGGACTAGCCTACAATGAGCAGTTCTTC. Based on the CDR3 plus reference TRBV15 and TRBJ2-1, the full variable domain is DAMVIQNPRYQVTQFGKPVTLSCSQTLNHNVMYWYQQKSSQAPKLLFHYYDKDFNNEADTPDNFQSRRPNTSFCFLDIRSPGLGDTAMYLCATSKGLAYNEQFFGPGTRLTVL.